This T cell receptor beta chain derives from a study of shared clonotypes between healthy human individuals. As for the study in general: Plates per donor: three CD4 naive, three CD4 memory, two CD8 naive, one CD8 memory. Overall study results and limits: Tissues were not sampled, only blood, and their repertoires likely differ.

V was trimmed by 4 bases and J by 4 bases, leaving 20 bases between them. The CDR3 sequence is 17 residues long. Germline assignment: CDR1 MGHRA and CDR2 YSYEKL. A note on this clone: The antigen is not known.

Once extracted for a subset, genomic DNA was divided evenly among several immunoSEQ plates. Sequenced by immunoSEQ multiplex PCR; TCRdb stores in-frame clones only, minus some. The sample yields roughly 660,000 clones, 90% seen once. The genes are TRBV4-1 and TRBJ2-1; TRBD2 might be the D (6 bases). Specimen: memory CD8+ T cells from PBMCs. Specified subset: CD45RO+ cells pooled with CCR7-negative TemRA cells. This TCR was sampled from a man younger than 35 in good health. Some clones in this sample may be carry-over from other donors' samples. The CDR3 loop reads CASSPRGIGGVYNEQFF. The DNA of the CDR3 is TGCGCCAGCAGCCCAAGGGGTATTGGCGGGGTGTACAATGAGCAGTTCTTC.